This entry concerns a single TCR beta chain. The antigen remains undetermined. Terminally differentiated effector memory CD45RA+ cells were excluded from the naive CD8 cells, which were CD45RO-negative and positively selected for CCR7. This sample is part of a study of shared clonotypes between healthy human individuals. Whole-study findings and limits: Generation probability values for non-shared clonotypes were lower than those for clonotypes shared by all four donors. Among donors, the sharing of clonotypes was expected to be influenced by sequencing depth. A handful of donors shared around 5% of their naive CD4 clonotypes.

Sequencing was performed with immunoSEQ multiplex PCR; in TCRdb, only in-frame clones are kept and a portion is missing. The sample carries 630,000 or so clones, roughly 98% recorded once. The germline V gene encodes CDR1 SEHNR and CDR2 FQNEAQ (reference sequence). With 4 bases removed from V and 4 bases from J, the gap between germline ends came to 10 bases. This CDR3 region has 14 residues. J is TRBJ2-2 and V is TRBV7-9, with TRBD2 as a possible D gene (6 bases). The sample taken for sequencing was naive CD8+ T cells sorted from blood. The clonotype was recovered from a man younger than 45 in good health. The chain's CDR3 is CASSSGTVTGELFF. The DNA for the CDR3 is TGTGCCAGCAGCTCTGGGACTGTCACCGGGGAGCTGTTTTTT. The variable domain in full, completed from reference TRBV7-9 and TRBJ2-2, reads DTGVSQNPRHKITKRGQNVTFRCDPISEHNRLYWYRQTLGQGPEFLTYFQNEAQLEKSRLLSDRFSAERPKGSFSTLEIQRTEQGDSAMYLCASSSGTVTGELFFGEGSRLTVL.